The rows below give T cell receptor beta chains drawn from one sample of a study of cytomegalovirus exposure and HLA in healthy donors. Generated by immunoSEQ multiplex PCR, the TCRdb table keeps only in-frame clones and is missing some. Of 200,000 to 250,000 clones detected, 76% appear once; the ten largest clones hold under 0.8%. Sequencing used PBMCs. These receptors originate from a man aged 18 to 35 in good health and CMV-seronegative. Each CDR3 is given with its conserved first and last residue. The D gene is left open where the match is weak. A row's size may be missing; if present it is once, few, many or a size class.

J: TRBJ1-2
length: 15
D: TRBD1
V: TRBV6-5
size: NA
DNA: TGTGCCAGCAGTCTAGGGACAGGGGGCGGGTATGGCTACACCTTC
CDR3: CASSLGTGGGYGYTF

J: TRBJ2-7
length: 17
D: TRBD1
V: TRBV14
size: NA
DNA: TGTGCCAGCAGCCAAGGGATACGGGGACAGGGGGCTGACGAGCAGTACTTC
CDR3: CASSQGIRGQGADEQYF

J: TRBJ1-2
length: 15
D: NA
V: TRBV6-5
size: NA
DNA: TGTGCCAGCAGTTACGATGTCGGAGGGACCTATGGCTACACCTTC
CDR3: CASSYDVGGTYGYTF

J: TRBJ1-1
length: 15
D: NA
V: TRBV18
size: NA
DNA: TGTGCCAGCTCACACTCGGACGCGGGGAACACTGAAGCTTTCTTT
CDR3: CASSHSDAGNTEAFF

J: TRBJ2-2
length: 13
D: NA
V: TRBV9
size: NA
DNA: TGTGCCAGCAGCGTAGGAACTCACGGGGAGCTGTTTTTT
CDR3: CASSVGTHGELFF

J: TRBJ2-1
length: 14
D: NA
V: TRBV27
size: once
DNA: TGTGCCAGCAGTTTCGGTATCACCTACAATGAGCAGTTCTTC
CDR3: CASSFGITYNEQFF

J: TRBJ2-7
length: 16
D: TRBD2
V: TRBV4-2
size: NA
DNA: TGTGCCAGCAGCCCAGGACTAGCGGGAGGAACCTACGAGCAGTACTTC
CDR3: CASSPGLAGGTYEQYF

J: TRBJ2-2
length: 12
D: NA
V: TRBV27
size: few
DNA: TGTGCCAGCAGAATCTATTCCGGGGAGCTGTTTTTT
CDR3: CASRIYSGELFF

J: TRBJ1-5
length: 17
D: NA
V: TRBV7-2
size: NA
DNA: TGTGCCAGCAGCTTTTCGGCAGGGGTTGTTAGCAATCAGCCCCAGCATTTT
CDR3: CASSFSAGVVSNQPQHF

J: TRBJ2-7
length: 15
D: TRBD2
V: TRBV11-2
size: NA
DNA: TGTGCCAGCAGCTTGGGACTAGCGGGAGTTCGGGAGCAGTACTTC
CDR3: CASSLGLAGVREQYF

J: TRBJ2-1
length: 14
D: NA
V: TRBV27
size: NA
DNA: TGTGCCAGCAGTTTCGGAGGCTCCTACAATGAGCAGTTCTTC
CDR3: CASSFGGSYNEQFF

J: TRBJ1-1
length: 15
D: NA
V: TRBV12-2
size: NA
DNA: TGTGCAAGTCGCCAATTAACGTTATTAGTGGCTGAAGCTTTCTTT
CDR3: CASRQLTLLVAEAFF

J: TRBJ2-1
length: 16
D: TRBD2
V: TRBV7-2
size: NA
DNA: TGTGCCAGCAGCCGGGCCGGGACTAGAGCCTACAATGAGCAGTTCTTC
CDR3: CASSRAGTRAYNEQFF

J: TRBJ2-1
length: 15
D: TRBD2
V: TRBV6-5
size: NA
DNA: TGTGCCAGCAGTCCCACCGCGGGAGGATACAATGAGCAGTTCTTC
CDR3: CASSPTAGGYNEQFF

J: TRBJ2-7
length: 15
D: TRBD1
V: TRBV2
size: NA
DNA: TGTGCCAGCAGTGAACCGGGACAGGGTTTATACGAGCAGTACTTC
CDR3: CASSEPGQGLYEQYF

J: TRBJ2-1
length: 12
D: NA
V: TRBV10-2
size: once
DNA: TGCGCCAGCAGTGAGTGGGCCTCTCAGGCGTTCTTC
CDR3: CASSEWASQAFF

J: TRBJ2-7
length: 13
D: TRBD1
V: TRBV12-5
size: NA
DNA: TGTGCTAGTACAGGGGTTCCCTCCTACGAGCAGTACTTC
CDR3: CASTGVPSYEQYF

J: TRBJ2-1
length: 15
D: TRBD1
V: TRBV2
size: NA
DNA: TGTGCCAGCAGCGCGGACAGGGAACCCTACAATGAGCAGTTCTTC
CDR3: CASSADREPYNEQFF

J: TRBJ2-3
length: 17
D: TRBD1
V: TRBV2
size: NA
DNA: TGTGCGGTGGGGGGACAGGGGGCGCAAAGGGTGTCAGATACGCAGTATTTT
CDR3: CAVGGQGAQRVSDTQYF

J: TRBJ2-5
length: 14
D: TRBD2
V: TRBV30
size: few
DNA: TGTGCCTGGAGAGCCGGGACGGGGGGAGAGACCCAGTACTTC
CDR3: CAWRAGTGGETQYF

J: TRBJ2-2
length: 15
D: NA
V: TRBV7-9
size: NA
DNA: TGTGCCAGCAGCTTAGCCTATTTCGATGTCGGGGAGCTGTTTTTT
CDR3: CASSLAYFDVGELFF

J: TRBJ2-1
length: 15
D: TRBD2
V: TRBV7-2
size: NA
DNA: TGTGCCAGCAGCTTGACTAGCGGACTTTACAATGAGCAGTTCTTC
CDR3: CASSLTSGLYNEQFF

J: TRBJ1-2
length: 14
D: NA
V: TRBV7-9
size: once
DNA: TGTGCCAGCAGCTTAGGGGGCAGTGACTATGGCTACACCTTC
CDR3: CASSLGGSDYGYTF

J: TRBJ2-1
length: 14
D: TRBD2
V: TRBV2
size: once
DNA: TGTGCCAGCAGCGAGGGACTAGCCAACAATGAGCAGTTCTTC
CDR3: CASSEGLANNEQFF

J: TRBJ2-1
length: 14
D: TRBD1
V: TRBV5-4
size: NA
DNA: TGTGCCAGCAGCTTTCCCGGGACAGACAATGAGCAGTTCTTC
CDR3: CASSFPGTDNEQFF

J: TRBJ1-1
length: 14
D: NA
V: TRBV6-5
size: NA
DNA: TGTGCCAGCAGTAAAACACAGGGTGGCACTGAAGCTTTCTTT
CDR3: CASSKTQGGTEAFF

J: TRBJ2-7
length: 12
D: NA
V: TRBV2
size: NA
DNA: TGTGCCAGCTCATATGGTCCCGCCGGGGTGAACTTC
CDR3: CASSYGPAGVNF

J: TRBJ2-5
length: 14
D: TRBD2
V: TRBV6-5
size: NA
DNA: TGTGCCAGCATCGCCCGGGGGGGGCGAGAGACCCAGTACTTC
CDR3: CASIARGGRETQYF

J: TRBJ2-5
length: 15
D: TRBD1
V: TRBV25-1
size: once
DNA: TGTGCCAGCAGTGAACTACAGGGGATTGGCGAGACCCAGTACTTC
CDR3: CASSELQGIGETQYF

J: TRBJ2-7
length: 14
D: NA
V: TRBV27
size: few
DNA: TGTGCCAGCAGTTTCATTCCGGGACAATCTTCGGCGTACTTC
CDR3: CASSFIPGQSSAYF

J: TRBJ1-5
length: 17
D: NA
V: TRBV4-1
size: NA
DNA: TGCGCCAGCAGCCAATCTCAAGCCGGTTATAGCAATCAGCCCCAGCATTTT
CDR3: CASSQSQAGYSNQPQHF

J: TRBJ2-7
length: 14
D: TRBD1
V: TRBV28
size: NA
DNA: TGTGCCAGCAGTTTAGGGACAGGGCCTCGGGAGCAGTACTTC
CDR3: CASSLGTGPREQYF

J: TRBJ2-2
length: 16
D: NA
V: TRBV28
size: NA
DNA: TGTGCCAGCAGTTTCCTAAGCAGGGCGAACACCGGGGAGCTGTTTTTT
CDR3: CASSFLSRANTGELFF

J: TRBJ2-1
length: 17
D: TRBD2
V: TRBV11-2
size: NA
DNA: TGTGCCAGCAGCTTAGATCTAAGCGGGAGGTTCTACAATGAGCAGTTCTTC
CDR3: CASSLDLSGRFYNEQFF

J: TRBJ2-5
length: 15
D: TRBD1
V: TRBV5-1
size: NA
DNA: TGCGCCAGCAGGTCGCGACAGGGCCATCAAGAGACCCAGTACTTC
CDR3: CASRSRQGHQETQYF

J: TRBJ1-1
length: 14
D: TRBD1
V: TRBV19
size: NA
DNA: TGTGCCAGTAGTCCCTCAGGGGGCAGCACTGAAGCTTTCTTT
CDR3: CASSPSGGSTEAFF

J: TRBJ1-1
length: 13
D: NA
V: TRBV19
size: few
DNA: TGTGCCAGTAGTCCTTCGTTGAACACTGAAGCTTTCTTT
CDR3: CASSPSLNTEAFF

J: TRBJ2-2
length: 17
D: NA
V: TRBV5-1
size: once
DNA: TGCGCCAGCACCTTGACAACGACGACAGGAGGTACCGGGGAGCTGTTTTTT
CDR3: CASTLTTTTGGTGELFF

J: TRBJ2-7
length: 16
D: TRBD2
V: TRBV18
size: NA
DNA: TGTGCCAGCTCACCAATCCCGCTAGCGGGAGCTTACGAGCAGTACTTC
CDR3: CASSPIPLAGAYEQYF

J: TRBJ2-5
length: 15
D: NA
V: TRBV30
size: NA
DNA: TGTGCCTGGAGTCTCGATGAGGGAGGCCAAGAGACCCAGTACTTC
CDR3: CAWSLDEGGQETQYF

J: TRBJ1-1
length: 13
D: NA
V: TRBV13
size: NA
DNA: TGTGCCAGCAGCCTAGGGGGTAACTATGAAGCTTTCTTT
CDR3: CASSLGGNYEAFF

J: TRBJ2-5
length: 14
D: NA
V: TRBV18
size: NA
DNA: TGTGCCAGCTCACCCGCAGGTTTCCAAGAGACCCAGTACTTC
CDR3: CASSPAGFQETQYF

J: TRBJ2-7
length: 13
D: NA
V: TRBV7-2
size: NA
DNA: TGTGCCAGCAGCTTATCCCACAAATTAGAGCAGTACTTC
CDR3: CASSLSHKLEQYF

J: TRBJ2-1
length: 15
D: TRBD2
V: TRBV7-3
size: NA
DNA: TGTGCCAGCAGCTTAGTCGCTAGCGGACACAATGAGCAGTTCTTC
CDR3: CASSLVASGHNEQFF

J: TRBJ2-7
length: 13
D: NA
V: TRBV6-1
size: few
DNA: TGTGCCAGCAGCCTAAGTTTATCCTACGAGCAGTACTTC
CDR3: CASSLSLSYEQYF

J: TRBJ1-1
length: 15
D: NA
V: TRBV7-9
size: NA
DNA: TGTGCCAGCAGCTTAGCCCGCGGGCCGGGCACTGAAGCTTTCTTT
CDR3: CASSLARGPGTEAFF

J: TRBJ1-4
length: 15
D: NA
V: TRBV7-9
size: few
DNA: TGTGCCAGCAGCTTATCGGGGGGGGCAGGTGAAAAACTGTTTTTT
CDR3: CASSLSGGAGEKLFF

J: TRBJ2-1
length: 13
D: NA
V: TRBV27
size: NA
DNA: TGTGCCAGCAGTTTCGGGGGGCACAATGAGCAGTTCTTC
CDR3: CASSFGGHNEQFF

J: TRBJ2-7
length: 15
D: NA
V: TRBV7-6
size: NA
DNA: TGTGCCAGCAGCTTAGCCTCAGACAGATCCTACGAGCAGTACTTC
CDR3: CASSLASDRSYEQYF

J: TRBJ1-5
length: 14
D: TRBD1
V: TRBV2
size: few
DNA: TGTGCCAGCAGTCACGGGACAGACAATCAGCCCCAGCATTTT
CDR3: CASSHGTDNQPQHF

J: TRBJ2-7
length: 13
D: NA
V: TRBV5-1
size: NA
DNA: TGCGCCAGCATCCCCCCGGGCTCCTACGAGCAGTACTTC
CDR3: CASIPPGSYEQYF

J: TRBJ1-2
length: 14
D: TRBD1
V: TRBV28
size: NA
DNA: TGTGCCAGCGGTCATCGGACAGGGGAAGGAGGCTACACCTTC
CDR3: CASGHRTGEGGYTF

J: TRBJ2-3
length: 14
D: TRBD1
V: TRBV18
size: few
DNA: TGTGCCAGCTCAGCACAGGGGGTTGCAGATACGCAGTATTTT
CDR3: CASSAQGVADTQYF

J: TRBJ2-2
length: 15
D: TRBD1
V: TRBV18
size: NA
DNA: TGTGCCAGCTCTCCGGGACAGACGGACACCGGGGAGCTGTTTTTT
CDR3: CASSPGQTDTGELFF

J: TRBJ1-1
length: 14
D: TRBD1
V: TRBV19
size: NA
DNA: TGTGCCAGTAGTAGGGACAGGAAGAACACTGAAGCTTTCTTT
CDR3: CASSRDRKNTEAFF